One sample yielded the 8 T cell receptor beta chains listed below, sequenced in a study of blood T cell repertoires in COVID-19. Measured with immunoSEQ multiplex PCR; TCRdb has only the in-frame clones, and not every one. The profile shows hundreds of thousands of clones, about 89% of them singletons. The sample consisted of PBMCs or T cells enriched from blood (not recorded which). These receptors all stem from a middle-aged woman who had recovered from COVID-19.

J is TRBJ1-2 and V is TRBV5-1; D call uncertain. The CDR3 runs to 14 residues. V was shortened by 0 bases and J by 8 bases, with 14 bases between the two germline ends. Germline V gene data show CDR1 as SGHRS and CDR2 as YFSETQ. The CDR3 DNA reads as TGCGCCAGCAGCTTGGCAGTCGAGGTCTCGGGCTACACCTTC. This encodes CASSLAVEVSGYTF.

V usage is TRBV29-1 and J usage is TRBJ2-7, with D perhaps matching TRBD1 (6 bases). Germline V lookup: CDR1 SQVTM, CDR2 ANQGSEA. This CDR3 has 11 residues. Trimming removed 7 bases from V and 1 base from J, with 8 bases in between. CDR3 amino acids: CSAGQSYEQYF. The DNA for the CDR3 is TGCAGCGCCGGACAGTCCTACGAGCAGTACTTC.

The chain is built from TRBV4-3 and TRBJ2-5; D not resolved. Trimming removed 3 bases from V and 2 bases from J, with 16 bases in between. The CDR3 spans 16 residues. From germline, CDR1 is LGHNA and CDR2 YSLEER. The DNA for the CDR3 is TGCGCCAGCAGCCAGAATCCACTGAATCGGCAAGAGACCCAGTACTTC. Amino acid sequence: CASSQNPLNRQETQYF.

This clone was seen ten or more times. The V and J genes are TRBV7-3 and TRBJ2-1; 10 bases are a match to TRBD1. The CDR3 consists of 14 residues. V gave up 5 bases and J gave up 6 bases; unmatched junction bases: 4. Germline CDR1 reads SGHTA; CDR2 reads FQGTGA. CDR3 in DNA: TGTGCCAGCAGCCCCGGGACAGGGGTCAATGAGCAGTTCTTC. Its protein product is CASSPGTGVNEQFF.

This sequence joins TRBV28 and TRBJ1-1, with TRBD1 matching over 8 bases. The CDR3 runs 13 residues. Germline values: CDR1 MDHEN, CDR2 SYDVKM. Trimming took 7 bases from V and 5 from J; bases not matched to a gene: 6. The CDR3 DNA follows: TGTGCCAGCATTGAACAGGGGGGGACTGAAGCTTTCTTT. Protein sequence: CASIEQGGTEAFF.

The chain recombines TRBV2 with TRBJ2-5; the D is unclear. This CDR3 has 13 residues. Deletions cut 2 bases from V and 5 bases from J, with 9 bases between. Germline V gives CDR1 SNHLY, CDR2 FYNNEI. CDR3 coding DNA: TGTGCCAGCAGTGAACGAGGTCTGGAGACCCAGTACTTC. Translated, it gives CASSERGLETQYF.

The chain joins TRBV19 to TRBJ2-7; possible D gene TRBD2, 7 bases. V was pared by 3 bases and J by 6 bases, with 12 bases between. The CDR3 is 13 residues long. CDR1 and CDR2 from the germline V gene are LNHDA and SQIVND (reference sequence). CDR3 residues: CASSILRGGEQYF. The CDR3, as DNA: TGTGCCAGTAGTATCTTGAGGGGGGGCGAGCAGTACTTC.

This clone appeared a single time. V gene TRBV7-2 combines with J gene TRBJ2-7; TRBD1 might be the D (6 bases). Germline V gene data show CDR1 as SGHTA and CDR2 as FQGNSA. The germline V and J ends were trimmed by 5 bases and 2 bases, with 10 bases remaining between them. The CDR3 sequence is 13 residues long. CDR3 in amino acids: CASSPGQPYEQYF. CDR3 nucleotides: TGTGCCAGCAGCCCCGGACAGCCCTACGAGCAGTACTTC.